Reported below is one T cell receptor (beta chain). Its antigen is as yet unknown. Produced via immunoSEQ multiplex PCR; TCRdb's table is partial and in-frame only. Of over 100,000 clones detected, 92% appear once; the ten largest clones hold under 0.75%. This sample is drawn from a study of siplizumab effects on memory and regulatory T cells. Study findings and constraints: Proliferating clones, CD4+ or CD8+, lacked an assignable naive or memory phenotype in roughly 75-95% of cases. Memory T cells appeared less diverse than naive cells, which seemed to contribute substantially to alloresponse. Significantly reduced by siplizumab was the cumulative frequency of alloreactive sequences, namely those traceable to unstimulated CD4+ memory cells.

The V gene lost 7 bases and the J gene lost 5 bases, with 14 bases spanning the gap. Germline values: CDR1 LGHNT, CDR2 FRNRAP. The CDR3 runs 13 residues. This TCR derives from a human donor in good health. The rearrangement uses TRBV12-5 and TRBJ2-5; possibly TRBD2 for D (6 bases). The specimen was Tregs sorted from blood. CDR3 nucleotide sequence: TGTGCTAGTGCCCGTGCGGGATATGAGACCCAGTACTTC. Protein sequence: CASARAGYETQYF.